This T cell receptor (beta chain) was obtained from a study of T-cell reconstitution after alpha-beta-depleted transplantation in children. This clonotype has a count of ten or more. V was trimmed by 2 bases and J by 6 bases, leaving 14 bases between them. The length of the CDR3 is 15 residues. Germline CDR1 MNHEY, CDR2 SMNVEV (reference sequence). A TCRbeta library incorporating unique molecular identifiers was prepared. TCRdb analysed the PCR reads with MiXCR anew, one entry per CDR3 protein. Among around 600,000 distinct CDR3 sequences listed, roughly a tenth were seen once. The chain carries TRBV27 and TRBJ2-4; D perhaps matches TRBD1 (6 bases). The starting material was PBMCs from the stem cell graft donor, obtained from the stem cell graft. This receptor was taken from a human donor who donated a stem cell graft to a child with acute myeloid leukemia. The CDR3 nucleotides read TGTGCCAGCAGTTTAGAAGGGGGTCTGGGAAACATTCAGTACTTC. Protein sequence: CASSLEGGLGNIQYF.